This note documents a single T cell receptor beta chain sequence. This clonotype was observed many times. Its antigen is not yet known. No base quality values were provided; no much bigger clone lies one nucleotide off. Taken with the paper, the label for time point translates to: newly diagnosed GD, antithyroid drugs for less than 3 months. For both TCR sequencing and RNA sequencing, RNA was extracted from PBMCs using TRIzol. The diagnosis of Graves' disease was made according to American Thyroid Association guidelines. The patients came from an endocrinology department in Xi'an, China. Each patient gave roughly 8.4 milliliters of peripheral blood, collected in an EDTA anticoagulant tube. PBMCs were isolated by Ficoll Paque Plus density gradient separation without further T cell sorting. RNA quality was checked with an Agilent 2100 Bioanalyzer and agarose gel, and concentration with a NanoDrop 2000.

Library generation was performed with multiplex PCR. Instrument on record: Illumina HiSeq 4000. iRepertoire HTBI primers and Arm-PCR amplification of CDR3 regions were used to construct TCR beta libraries. Before sequencing, the PCR products went through gel purification. From the authors' description of their analysis: Gene usage analysis of CDR3 amino acid clonotypes used the 55 to 80 TRBV and about 14 TRBJ segments found across samples. COPE and FqMerger were used to merge filtered high-quality paired reads into contigs. Contigs were aligned with BLAST to IMGT TRBV, TRBD and TRBJ reference genes, and CDR3 was defined per IMGT. Any clonotype with a frequency above 0.1% was classified as a highly expanded clone. Repertoire diversity was measured by Shannon entropy, and V-J evenness by the Gini coefficient. Clonotypes shared by more than one individual were considered public. Using fastp trimming at Q25 and MiXCR clonotype assembly, TCRdb reanalyzed the public sequencing data and kept in-frame beta chains. CDR3 protein sequences are deduplicated, and each keeps its most common genes and DNA. The V and J calls and clone size come from TCRdb's table, not from the authors' own analysis. Present in this sample are under 300,000 distinct CDR3 sequences, 20% of which were seen just once. The top ten clones comprise approximately 15% of the sample.

The data belong to a study of regulatory T cells in long-lasting Graves disease (dated by TCRdb to 2020 to 2022). For the study in its entirety: Antithyroid drugs had been taken for less than 3 months by newly diagnosed Graves' disease patients. Persistent Graves' disease patients were compared with newly diagnosed Graves' disease patients by peripheral blood TCR sequencing and RNA sequencing. The study was conducted in China and was registered as a clinical trial. A total of roughly 35 samples were covered by TCR sequencing, comprising some 13 persistent and about 20 newly diagnosed Graves' disease patients. Overall study results and their limits: Patients with persistent disease shared more public clonotypes (around 2,500) than newly diagnosed patients did (approximately 1,000). Only peripheral blood was studied, because thyroid tissue, the primary lesion, was inaccessible. Compared with newly diagnosed patients, persistent Graves' disease patients had lower TCR Shannon entropy and fewer highly expanded clones, which suggests clonal expansion. The authors noted that the small sample size was a limitation that may lower accuracy. Sequencing and analysis were restricted to the TCR beta chain.

The receptor was derived from a female donor with Graves disease. The sample was peripheral blood mononuclear cells (PBMCs), taken at new diagnosis, from a patient treated with antithyroid drugs.

Here the CDR3 is given as CASRNMNTEAFF. The DNA sequence follows: TGTGCCAGCAGGAACATGAACACTGAAGCTTTCTTT. The chain employs TRBV28 and TRBJ1-1; confidence is insufficient to name the D gene. The CDR3 covers 12 residues, taking in both the cysteine and the phenylalanine. Only the CDR3 DNA is retained, 36 bases long and in frame from the first base. V lost 6 bases and J lost 0 bases; the stretch between them is 5 bases long. Taken from the germline V gene, the CDR1 and CDR2 loops are MDHEN and SYDVKM. When the CDR3 is completed using the reference TRBV28 and TRBJ1-1 genes on either side, the full variable domain is DVKVTQSSRYLVKRTGEKVFLECVQDMDHENMFWYRQDPGLGLRLIYFSYDVKMKEKGDIPEGYSVSREKKERFSLILESASTNQTSMYLCASRNMNTEAFFGQGTRLTVV.